The source of this T cell receptor (beta chain) is a study of cytomegalovirus exposure and HLA in healthy donors. This PCR relied on a set of 60 Vbeta primers and 13 Jbeta primers. Sequencing used immunoSEQ multiplex PCR; TCRdb keeps in-frame clones, though not all of them. The sample includes about 130,000 clones, roughly two thirds of them seen just once. This clone was observed a single time. The CDR3 is 15 amino acids. CDR1 and CDR2 (germline): MNHEY, SMNVEV (reference sequence). V dropped 5 bases and J dropped 10; count of bases not matched to a gene: 11. The sequencing input was PBMCs. The clonotype comes from a man between 25 and 39 years old in good health and CMV-seropositive. The chain recombines TRBV27 with TRBJ2-1, with 10 bases identical to TRBD2. CDR3 nucleotides: TGTGCCAGCAGTATTAGCGGGAGGTCCCGACCCGAGCAGTTCTTC. Translated, it gives CASSISGRSRPEQFF.